The 20 T cell receptor beta chains below all came from one sample that was sequenced in a study of cytomegalovirus exposure and HLA in healthy donors. The study ran its PCR with 60 Vbeta and 13 Jbeta primers. Produced via immunoSEQ multiplex PCR; TCRdb's table is partial and in-frame only. Listed are about 200,000 clones; more than 0.95% falls within the top ten. The specimen sequenced was PBMCs. The origin of the receptors is a girl aged 2-9 years in good health and CMV-seropositive.

This chain links TRBV6-1 with TRBJ1-4, with a possible D match to TRBD1 (6 bases). The CDR3 is made up of 17 amino acids. Trimming removed 3 bases from V and 0 bases from J, with 14 bases in between. Germline V gives CDR1 MNHNS, CDR2 SASEGT. The CDR3 here is CASSEGRGVATNEKLFF. The CDR3 DNA is TGTGCCAGCAGTGAGGGGAGGGGGGTTGCAACTAATGAAAAACTGTTTTTT.

This chain connects TRBV27 to TRBJ2-1; D is unresolved. The V end was cut by 3 bases, the J end by 7 bases, with 10 bases between. CDR1 is MNHEY, CDR2 SMNVEV, per germline (reference sequence). The length of the CDR3 is 13 residues. CDR3 residues: CASSLYESNEQFF. The CDR3 DNA reads TGTGCCAGCAGTTTGTATGAGTCGAATGAGCAGTTCTTC.

The chain carries TRBV27 and TRBJ2-1, with 8 bases aligning to TRBD2. V lost 3 bases to trimming and J lost 2 bases; unmatched junction nucleotides: 0. Germline loops: CDR1 MNHEY, CDR2 SMNVEV (reference sequence). This CDR3 contains 14 residues. The CDR3 loop reads CASSFSGTYNEQFF. The CDR3 bases are TGTGCCAGCAGTTTTAGCGGGACCTACAATGAGCAGTTCTTC.

The rearrangement joins TRBV27 to TRBJ1-2, with 8 nucleotides matching TRBD1. V lost 3 bases and J lost 3; bases outside the gene matches: 15. The CDR3 runs 18 residues. The germline V gene has CDR1 MNHEY and CDR2 SMNVEV (reference sequence). The CDR3 reads CASSLYGAGGEGYYGYTF. CDR3 bases: TGTGCCAGCAGTTTGTATGGGGCAGGGGGCGAAGGCTACTATGGCTACACCTTC.

This chain uses TRBV5-4 with TRBJ2-7; 10 positions match TRBD2. J lost 5 bases, V lost 4 bases, and 6 bases had no gene match. The germline gives CDR1 SGHNT, CDR2 YYREEE (reference sequence). The CDR3 is made up of 14 amino acids. For the CDR3, the DNA is TGTGCCAGCAGCCTCCTAGCGGGAGACCACGAGCAGTACTTC. Amino acid sequence: CASSLLAGDHEQYF.

Comments on this clone: One junction end does not reproduce the germline sequence, and a read error may be involved. This CDR3 is also generated by other DNA sequences in the sample. The chain recombines TRBV10-1 with TRBJ1-1, with TRBD1 identical over 7 bases. CDR1 is WNHNN and CDR2 is SYGVQD in the germline V gene (reference sequence). The CDR3 runs to 19 residues. Here the CDR3 reads CATLTGNGRYNDGLTEAFF. As DNA, the CDR3 is TGCGCCACATTGACAGGGAATGGGCGATACAATGACGGGCTAACTGAAGCCTTCTTT.

V gene TRBV5-6 combines with J gene TRBJ1-1; TRBD1 agrees at 7 bases. Losses at the gene ends were 0 bases for V and 5 bases for J; bases not matched to a gene: 7. The germline CDR1 and CDR2 sequences are SGHDT and YYEEEE. This CDR3 comprises 15 residues. CDR3 coding DNA: TGTGCCAGCAGCTTGGGGGGCAGGGGGGCAACTGAAGCTTTCTTT. This translates into CASSLGGRGATEAFF.

This chain uses TRBV27 with TRBJ2-7, with D tentatively TRBD2 (7 bases). Trimming stripped 1 base from V and 1 base from J, with 14 bases between. The germline V gene encodes CDR1 MNHEY and CDR2 SMNVEV (reference sequence). The CDR3 has 16 residues. The CDR3 bases are TGTGCCAGCAGTTTATTTGGCGGGGGCCTTTCCTACGAGCAGTACTTC. This translates into CASSLFGGGLSYEQYF.

The chain joins TRBV7-2 to TRBJ2-3; the match to TRBD2 covers 11 bases. The CDR3 runs 17 residues. Germline CDR1 reads SGHTA; CDR2 reads FQGNSA. V was pared by 5 bases and J by 4 bases, with 11 bases of the junction left unmatched. Here the CDR3 reads CASSPISGRADSDTQYF. The CDR3 DNA follows: TGTGCCAGCAGCCCCATTAGCGGGAGGGCGGATTCAGATACGCAGTATTTT.

The V call is TRBV10-2, the J call TRBJ2-3; 8 nucleotides line up with TRBD2. From germline, CDR1 is WSHSY and CDR2 SAAADI. Unmatched junction bases numbered 5, after V lost 7 bases and J lost 2 bases. The CDR3 extends over 14 amino acids. The CDR3 coding sequence is TGCGCCAGCAACCTAGCGGGCCTCACAGATACGCAGTATTTT. Its translation is CASNLAGLTDTQYF.

The chain employs TRBV28 and TRBJ2-7; 10 bases align to TRBD1. The J segment lost 3 bases and the V segment lost 8 bases, leaving 7 bases of the junction unmatched. The CDR3 has 14 amino acids. Germline CDR1 and CDR2: MDHEN and SYDVKM. DNA of the CDR3: TGTGCCAGCCTCTCGACAGGGGGCGGCTACGAGCAGTACTTC. Translating it yields CASLSTGGGYEQYF.

The chain is built from TRBV10-2 and TRBJ2-6; the D gene is possibly TRBD2 (6 bases). Per germline, CDR1 WSHSY and CDR2 SAAADI. The CDR3 consists of 17 residues. The V end lost 5 bases, the J end lost 0 bases, and 14 bases lay between the germline ends. This CDR3 is CASSPRDGSSGANVLTF. As DNA, the CDR3 is TGCGCCAGCAGTCCCCGGGACGGGAGCTCTGGGGCCAACGTCCTGACTTTC.

The gene calls are TRBV9 and TRBJ2-2, with a possible D match to TRBD2 (5 bases). V was pared by 1 base and J by 6 bases, with 13 bases between. CDR3 length: 15 residues. The germline V gene encodes CDR1 SGDLS and CDR2 YYNGEE. CDR3 nucleotide sequence: TGTGCCAGCAGCGTATATCCAGCCGGGGCCGGGGAGCTGTTTTTT. It codes for CASSVYPAGAGELFF.

This sequence joins TRBV5-1 and TRBJ2-7; weak D call: TRBD1 (6 bases). The germline V gene has CDR1 SGHRS and CDR2 YFSETQ. V lost 6 bases and J 2 bases, leaving 15 bases between the germline ends. The CDR3 totals 14 residues. The CDR3 here is CASTAQGLAYEQYF. DNA for the CDR3: TGCGCCAGCACCGCACAGGGCCTGGCCTACGAGCAGTACTTC. The variable domain in full, completed from reference TRBV5-1 and TRBJ2-7, reads KAGVTQTPRYLIKTRGQQVTLSCSPISGHRSVSWYQQTPGQGLQFLFEYFSETQRNKGNFPGRFSGRQFSNSRSEMNVSTLELGDSALYLCASTAQGLAYEQYFGPGTRLTVT.

The chain joins TRBV28 to TRBJ2-7, with D maybe TRBD1 (6 bases). Trimming cost V 5 bases and J 3 bases, with 8 bases left between them. The CDR3 is 12 residues long. Looked up from germline, CDR1 is MDHEN and CDR2 is SYDVKM. CDR3 sequence (DNA): TGTGCCAGCAGTCGGGACAACTACGAGCAGTACTTC. Its translation is CASSRDNYEQYF.

J is TRBJ2-5 and V is TRBV5-1; D call uncertain. Trimming shortened V by 5 bases and J by 5 bases, and 10 bases separated the two germline ends. The CDR3 runs 12 residues. Germline V gene sequence: CDR1 SGHRS, CDR2 YFSETQ. The CDR3 region is CASRVTRETQYF. CDR3 DNA sequence: TGCGCCAGCAGGGTTACCAGGGAGACCCAGTACTTC. Looking up the rest from reference TRBV5-1 and TRBJ2-5 gives the full variable domain: KAGVTQTPRYLIKTRGQQVTLSCSPISGHRSVSWYQQTPGQGLQFLFEYFSETQRNKGNFPGRFSGRQFSNSRSEMNVSTLELGDSALYLCASRVTRETQYFGPGTRLLVL.

The V and J genes are TRBV28 and TRBJ2-7; TRBD1 matches 7 bases. Germline loops: CDR1 MDHEN, CDR2 SYDVKM. Trimming removed 5 bases from V and 1 base from J; junction bases left unmatched: 5. The CDR3 runs to 14 residues. The DNA for the CDR3 is TGTGCCAGCAGTGTCCGACAGGGTTCCTACGAGCAGTACTTC. As protein: CASSVRQGSYEQYF.

The gene calls are TRBV5-1 and TRBJ2-1; 8 bases are a match to TRBD2. The CDR3 spans 18 residues. With 0 bases clipped from V and 2 bases from J, the junction kept 10 bases outside the gene matches. CDR1 SGHRS and CDR2 YFSETQ come from the germline V gene. CDR3 sequence reads: CASSLARSAGGTYNEQFF. The CDR3 DNA reads TGCGCCAGCAGCTTGGCACGGTCGGCGGGAGGCACCTACAATGAGCAGTTCTTC.

The V and J genes are TRBV11-2 and TRBJ2-3; no reliable D call. Trimming pared 1 base from V and 3 bases from J, leaving 14 bases between. This CDR3 region has 16 residues. Per germline, CDR1 SGHAT and CDR2 FQNNGV. The CDR3 loop reads CASSLAALARTDTQYF. The CDR3 coding sequence is TGTGCCAGCAGCTTAGCCGCCTTGGCGAGGACAGATACGCAGTATTTT.

This chain connects TRBV27 to TRBJ2-3, with 8 bases that match TRBD2. Trimming cost V 6 bases and J 1 base; bases outside gene matches: 21. Germline V gene sequence: CDR1 MNHEY, CDR2 SMNVEV (reference sequence). This CDR3 has 20 residues. This CDR3 reads CASRQKPGIRAGGGTDTQYF. For the CDR3, the DNA is TGTGCCAGCAGACAAAAGCCAGGGATACGGGCGGGAGGAGGCACAGATACGCAGTATTTT.